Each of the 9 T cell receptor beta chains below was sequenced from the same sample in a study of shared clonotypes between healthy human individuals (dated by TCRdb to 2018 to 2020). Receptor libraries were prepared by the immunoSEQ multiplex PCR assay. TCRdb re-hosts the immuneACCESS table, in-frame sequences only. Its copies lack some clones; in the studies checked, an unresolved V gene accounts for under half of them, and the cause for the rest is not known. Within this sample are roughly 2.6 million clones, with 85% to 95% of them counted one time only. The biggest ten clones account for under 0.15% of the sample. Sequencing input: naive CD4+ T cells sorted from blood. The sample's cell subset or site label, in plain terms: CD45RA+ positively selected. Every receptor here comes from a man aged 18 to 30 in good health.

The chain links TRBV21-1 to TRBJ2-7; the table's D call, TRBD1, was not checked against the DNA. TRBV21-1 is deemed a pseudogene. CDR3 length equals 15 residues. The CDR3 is CASSRQPLSSYEQYF. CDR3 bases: TGTGCCAGCAGCCGACAGCCCCTGAGCTCCTACGAGCAGTACTTC.

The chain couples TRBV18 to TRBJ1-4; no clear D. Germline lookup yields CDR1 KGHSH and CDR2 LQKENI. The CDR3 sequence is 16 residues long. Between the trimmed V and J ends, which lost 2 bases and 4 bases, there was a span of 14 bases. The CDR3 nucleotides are TGTGCCAGCTCACCAGCCATGGTGGGAGGTAATGAAAAACTGTTTTTT. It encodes CASSPAMVGGNEKLFF.

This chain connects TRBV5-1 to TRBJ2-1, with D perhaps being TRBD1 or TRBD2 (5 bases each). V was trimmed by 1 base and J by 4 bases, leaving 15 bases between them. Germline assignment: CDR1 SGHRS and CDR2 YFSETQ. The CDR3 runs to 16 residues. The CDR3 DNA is TGCGCCAGCAGCTTGTCAGTCGGGACCAGTTACAATGAGCAGTTCTTC. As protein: CASSLSVGTSYNEQFF.

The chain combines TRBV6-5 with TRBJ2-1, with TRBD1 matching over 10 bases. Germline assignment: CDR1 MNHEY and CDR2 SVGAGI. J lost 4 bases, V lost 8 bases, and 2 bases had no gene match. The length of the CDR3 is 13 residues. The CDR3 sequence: CASLDRGYNEQFF. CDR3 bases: TGTGCCAGCCTGGACAGGGGGTACAATGAGCAGTTCTTC.

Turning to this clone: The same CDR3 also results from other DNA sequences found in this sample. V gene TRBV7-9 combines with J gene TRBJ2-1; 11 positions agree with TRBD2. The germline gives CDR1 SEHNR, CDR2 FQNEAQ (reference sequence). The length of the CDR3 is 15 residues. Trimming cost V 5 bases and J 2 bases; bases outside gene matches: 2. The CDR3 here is CASSGSGGAYNEQFF. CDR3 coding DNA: TGTGCCAGCAGCGGTAGCGGGGGGGCCTACAATGAGCAGTTCTTC.

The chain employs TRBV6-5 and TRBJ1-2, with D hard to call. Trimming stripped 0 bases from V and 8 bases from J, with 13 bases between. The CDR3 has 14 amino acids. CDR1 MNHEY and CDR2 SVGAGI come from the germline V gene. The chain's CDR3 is CASSYSATHTGYTF. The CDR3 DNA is TGTGCCAGCAGTTACTCGGCAACACATACCGGCTACACCTTC.

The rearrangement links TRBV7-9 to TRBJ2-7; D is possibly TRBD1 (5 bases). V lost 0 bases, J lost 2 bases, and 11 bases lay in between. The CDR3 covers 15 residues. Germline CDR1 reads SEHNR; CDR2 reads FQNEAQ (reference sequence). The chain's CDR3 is CASSLAARATYEQYF. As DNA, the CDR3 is TGTGCCAGCAGCTTAGCGGCCAGGGCTACCTACGAGCAGTACTTC.

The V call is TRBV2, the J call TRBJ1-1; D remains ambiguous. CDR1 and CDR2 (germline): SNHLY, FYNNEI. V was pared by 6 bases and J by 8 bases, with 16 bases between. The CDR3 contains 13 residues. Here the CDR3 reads CASSAGLGREAFF. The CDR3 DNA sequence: TGTGCCAGCAGCGCCGGGCTAGGGCGGGAAGCTTTCTTT.

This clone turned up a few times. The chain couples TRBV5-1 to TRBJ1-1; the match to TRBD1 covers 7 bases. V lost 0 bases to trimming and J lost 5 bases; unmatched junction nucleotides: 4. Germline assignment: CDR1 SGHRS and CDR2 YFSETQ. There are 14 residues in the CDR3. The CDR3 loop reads CASSLADRATEAFF. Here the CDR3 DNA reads TGCGCCAGCAGCTTGGCCGACAGGGCGACTGAAGCTTTCTTT.